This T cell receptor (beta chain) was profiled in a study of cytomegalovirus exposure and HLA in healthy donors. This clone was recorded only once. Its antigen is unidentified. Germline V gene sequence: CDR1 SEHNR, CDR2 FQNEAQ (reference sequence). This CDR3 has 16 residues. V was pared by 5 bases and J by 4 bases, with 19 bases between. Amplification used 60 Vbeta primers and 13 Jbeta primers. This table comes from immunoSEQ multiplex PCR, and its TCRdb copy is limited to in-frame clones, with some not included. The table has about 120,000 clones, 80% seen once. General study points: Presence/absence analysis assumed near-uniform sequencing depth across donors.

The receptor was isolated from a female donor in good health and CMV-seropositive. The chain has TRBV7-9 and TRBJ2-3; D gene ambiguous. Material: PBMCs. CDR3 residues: CASSPKPITVADTQYF. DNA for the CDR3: TGTGCCAGCAGCCCCAAGCCCATCACGGTAGCAGATACGCAGTATTTT.